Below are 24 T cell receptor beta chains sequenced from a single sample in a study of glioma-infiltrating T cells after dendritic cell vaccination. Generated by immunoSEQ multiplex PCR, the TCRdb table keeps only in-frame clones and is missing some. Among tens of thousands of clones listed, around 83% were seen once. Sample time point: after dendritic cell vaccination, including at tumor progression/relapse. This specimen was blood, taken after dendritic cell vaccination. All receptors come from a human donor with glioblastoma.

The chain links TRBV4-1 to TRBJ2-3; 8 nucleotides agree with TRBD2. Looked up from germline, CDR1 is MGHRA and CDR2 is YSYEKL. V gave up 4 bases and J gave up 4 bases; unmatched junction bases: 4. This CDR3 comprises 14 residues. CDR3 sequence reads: CASSRTGGADTQYF. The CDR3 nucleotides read TGCGCCAGCAGCCGTACCGGGGGGGCAGATACGCAGTATTTT.

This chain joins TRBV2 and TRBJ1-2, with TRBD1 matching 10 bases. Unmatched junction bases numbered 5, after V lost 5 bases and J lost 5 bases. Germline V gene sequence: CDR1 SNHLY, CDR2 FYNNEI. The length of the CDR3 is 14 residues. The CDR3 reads CASSSGTGVYGYTF. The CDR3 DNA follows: TGTGCCAGCAGTTCCGGGACAGGGGTTTATGGCTACACCTTC.

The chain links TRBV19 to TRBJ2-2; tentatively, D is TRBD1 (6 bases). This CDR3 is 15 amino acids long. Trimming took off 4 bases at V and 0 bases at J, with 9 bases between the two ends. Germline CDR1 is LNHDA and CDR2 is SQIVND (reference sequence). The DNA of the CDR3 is TGTGCCAGTAGTACGGACAGACCGAACACCGGGGAGCTGTTTTTT. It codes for CASSTDRPNTGELFF.

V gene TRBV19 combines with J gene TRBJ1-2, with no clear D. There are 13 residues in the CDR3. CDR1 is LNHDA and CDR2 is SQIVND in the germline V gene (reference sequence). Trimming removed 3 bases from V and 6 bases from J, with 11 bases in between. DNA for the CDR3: TGTGCCAGTAGTATCGCCATCGAGGATGGCTACACCTTC. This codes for CASSIAIEDGYTF.

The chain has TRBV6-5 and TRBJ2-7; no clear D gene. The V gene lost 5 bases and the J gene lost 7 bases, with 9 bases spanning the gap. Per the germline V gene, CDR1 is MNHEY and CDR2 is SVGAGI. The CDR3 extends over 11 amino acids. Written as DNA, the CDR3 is TGTGCCAGCAGTGATTCACGGGAGCAGTACTTC. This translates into CASSDSREQYF.

Here the CDR3 DNA reads TGCGCCAGCAGCCTAGCGGTTAGCACAGATACGCAGTATTTT. This translates into CASSLAVSTDTQYF. The rearrangement uses TRBV5-1 and TRBJ2-3; 7 positions match TRBD2. The CDR3 is 14 amino acids. Looked up from germline, CDR1 is SGHRS and CDR2 is YFSETQ. V gave up 4 bases and J gave up 0 bases; unmatched junction bases: 2.

The CDR3 loop is CAISETLLSYTDTQYF. The CDR3, as DNA: TGTGCCATCAGTGAGACTTTGCTTTCCTATACAGATACGCAGTATTTT. The chain has TRBV10-3 and TRBJ2-3; the D is unclear. V was clipped by 2 bases and J by 3 bases, with 15 bases between them. Germline-derived CDR1 and CDR2 are ENHRY and SYGVKD. The CDR3 length is 16 residues.

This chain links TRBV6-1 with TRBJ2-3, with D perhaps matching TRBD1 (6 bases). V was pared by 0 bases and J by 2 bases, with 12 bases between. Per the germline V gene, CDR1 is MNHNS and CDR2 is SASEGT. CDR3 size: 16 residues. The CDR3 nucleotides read TGTGCCAGCAGTGAAGCCCGGCAGGGGCTCACAGATACGCAGTATTTT. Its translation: CASSEARQGLTDTQYF.

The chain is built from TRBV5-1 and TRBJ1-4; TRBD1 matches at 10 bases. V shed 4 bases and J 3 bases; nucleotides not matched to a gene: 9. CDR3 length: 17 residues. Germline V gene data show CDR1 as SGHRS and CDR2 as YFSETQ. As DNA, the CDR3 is TGCGCCAGCAGCCCCGGGGACAGGGGAAGCCCTAATGAAAAACTGTTTTTT. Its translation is CASSPGDRGSPNEKLFF.

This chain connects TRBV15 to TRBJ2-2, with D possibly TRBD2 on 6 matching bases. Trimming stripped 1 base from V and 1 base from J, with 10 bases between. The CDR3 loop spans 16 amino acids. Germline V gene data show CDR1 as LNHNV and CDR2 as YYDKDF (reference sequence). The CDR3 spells CATSRGAGLNTGELFF. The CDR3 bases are TGTGCCACCAGCAGAGGGGCGGGACTGAACACCGGGGAGCTGTTTTTT.

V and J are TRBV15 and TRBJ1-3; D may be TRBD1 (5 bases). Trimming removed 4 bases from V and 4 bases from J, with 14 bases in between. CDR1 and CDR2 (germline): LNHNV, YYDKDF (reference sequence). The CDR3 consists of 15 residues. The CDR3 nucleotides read TGTGCCACCAGCATAACCGGGGGTGCCGGAAACACCATATATTTT. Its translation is CATSITGGAGNTIYF.

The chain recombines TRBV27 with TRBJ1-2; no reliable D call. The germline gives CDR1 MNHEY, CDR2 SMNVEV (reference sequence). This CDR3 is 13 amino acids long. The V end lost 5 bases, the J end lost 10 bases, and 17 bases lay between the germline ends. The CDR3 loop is CASSRRDARDYTF. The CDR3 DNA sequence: TGTGCCAGCAGTCGGAGGGATGCTCGGGACTACACCTTC.

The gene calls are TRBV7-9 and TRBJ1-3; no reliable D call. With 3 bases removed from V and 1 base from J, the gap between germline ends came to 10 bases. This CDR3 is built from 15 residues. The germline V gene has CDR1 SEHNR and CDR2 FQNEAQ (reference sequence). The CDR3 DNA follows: TGTGCCAGCAGCTTCTTATCCGCGTCTGGAAACACCATATATTTT. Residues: CASSFLSASGNTIYF.

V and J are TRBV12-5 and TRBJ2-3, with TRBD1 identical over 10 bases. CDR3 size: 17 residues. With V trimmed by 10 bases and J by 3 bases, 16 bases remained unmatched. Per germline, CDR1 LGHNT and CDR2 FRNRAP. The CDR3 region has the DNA TGTGCTACCGGCCCAGACCTCGGGGACAGGGGAACAGATACGCAGTATTTT. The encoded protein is CATGPDLGDRGTDTQYF.

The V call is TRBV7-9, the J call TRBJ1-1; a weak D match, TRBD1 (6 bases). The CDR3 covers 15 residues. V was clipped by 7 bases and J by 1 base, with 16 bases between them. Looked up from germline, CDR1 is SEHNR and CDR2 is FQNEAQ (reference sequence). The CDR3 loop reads CASTTWDNKNTEAFF. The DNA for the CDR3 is TGTGCCAGCACCACCTGGGACAATAAGAACACTGAAGCTTTCTTT.

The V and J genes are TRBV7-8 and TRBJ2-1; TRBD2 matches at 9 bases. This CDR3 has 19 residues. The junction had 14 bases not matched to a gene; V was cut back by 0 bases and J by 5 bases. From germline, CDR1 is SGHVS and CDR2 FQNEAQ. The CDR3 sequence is CASSLAWGTERGANNEQFF. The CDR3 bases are TGTGCCAGCAGCTTAGCGTGGGGGACGGAGCGGGGGGCTAACAATGAGCAGTTCTTC.

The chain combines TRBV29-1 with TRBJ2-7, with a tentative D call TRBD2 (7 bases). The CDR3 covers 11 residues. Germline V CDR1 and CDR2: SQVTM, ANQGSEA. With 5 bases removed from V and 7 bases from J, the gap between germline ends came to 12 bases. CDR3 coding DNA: TGCAGCGTTTCAAGGGGGGGGGAGCAGTACTTC. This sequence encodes CSVSRGGEQYF.

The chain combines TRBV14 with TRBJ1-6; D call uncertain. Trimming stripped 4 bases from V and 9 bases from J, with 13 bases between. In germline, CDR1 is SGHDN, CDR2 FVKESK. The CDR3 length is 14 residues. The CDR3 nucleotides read TGTGCCAGCAGCCCTGATTATCCGGGTTCACCCCTCCACTTT. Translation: CASSPDYPGSPLHF.

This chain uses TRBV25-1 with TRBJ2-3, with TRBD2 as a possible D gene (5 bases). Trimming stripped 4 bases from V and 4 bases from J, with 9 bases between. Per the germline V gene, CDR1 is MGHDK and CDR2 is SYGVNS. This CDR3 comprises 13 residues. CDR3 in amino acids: CASSADGADTQYF. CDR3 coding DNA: TGTGCCAGCAGTGCCGACGGGGCAGATACGCAGTATTTT. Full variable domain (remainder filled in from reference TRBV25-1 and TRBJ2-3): EADIYQTPRYLVIGTGKKITLECSQTMGHDKMYWYQQDPGMELHLIHYSYGVNSTEKGDLSSESTVSRIRTEHFPLTLESARPSHTSQYLCASSADGADTQYFGPGTRLTVL.

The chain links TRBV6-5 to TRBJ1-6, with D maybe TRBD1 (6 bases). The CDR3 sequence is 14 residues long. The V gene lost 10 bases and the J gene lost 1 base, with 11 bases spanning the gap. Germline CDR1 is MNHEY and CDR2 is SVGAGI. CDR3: CATAGASYNSPLHF. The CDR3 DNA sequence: TGTGCCACCGCAGGGGCGTCCTATAATTCACCCCTCCACTTT.

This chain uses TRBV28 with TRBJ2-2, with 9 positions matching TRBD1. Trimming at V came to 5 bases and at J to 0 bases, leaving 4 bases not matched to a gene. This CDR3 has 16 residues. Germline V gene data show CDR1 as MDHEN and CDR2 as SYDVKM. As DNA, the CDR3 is TGTGCCAGCAGTCCCCGGACAGGGGCGAACACCGGGGAGCTGTTTTTT. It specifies CASSPRTGANTGELFF.

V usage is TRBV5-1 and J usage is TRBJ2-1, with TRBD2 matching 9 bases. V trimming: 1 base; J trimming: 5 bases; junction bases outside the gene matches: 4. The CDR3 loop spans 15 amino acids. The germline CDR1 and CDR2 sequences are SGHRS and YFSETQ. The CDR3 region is CASSLLASGDNEQFF. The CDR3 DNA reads TGCGCCAGCAGCTTGTTGGCTAGCGGGGACAATGAGCAGTTCTTC.

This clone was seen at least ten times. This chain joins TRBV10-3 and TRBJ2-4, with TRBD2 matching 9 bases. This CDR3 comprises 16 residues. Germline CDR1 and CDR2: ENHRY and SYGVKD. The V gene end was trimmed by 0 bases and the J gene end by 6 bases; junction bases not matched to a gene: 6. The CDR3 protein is CAISESGSGGINIQYF. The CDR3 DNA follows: TGTGCCATCAGTGAGTCCGGTAGCGGGGGAATAAACATTCAGTACTTC.

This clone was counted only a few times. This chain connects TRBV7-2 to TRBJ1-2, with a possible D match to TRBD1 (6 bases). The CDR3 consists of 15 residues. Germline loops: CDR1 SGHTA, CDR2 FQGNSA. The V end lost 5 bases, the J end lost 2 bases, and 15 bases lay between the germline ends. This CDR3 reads CASSPDLQGNYGYTF. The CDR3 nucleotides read TGTGCCAGCAGCCCCGATCTCCAGGGGAACTATGGCTACACCTTC.